In this sample, the clone carrying this TCR beta chain turned up a few times. The data derive from a study of cytotoxic CD8 clonotypes in ibrutinib-treated CLL. Turning to the study itself: Among the patients, fewer than twelve presented as relapsed/refractory and roughly 15 as treatment-naive; around 18 showed unmutated IGHV.

TCRdb keeps only in-frame clones here, not all; method: immunoSEQ multiplex PCR. The repertoire holds about 330,000 clones, with roughly 70% as singletons. The CDR3 extends over 11 amino acids. V lost 8 bases to trimming and J lost 9 bases; unmatched junction nucleotides: 9. CDR1 SQVTM and CDR2 ANQGSEA come from the germline V gene. The gene calls are TRBV29-1 and TRBJ2-7; 8 nucleotides agree with TRBD1. The sequences come from PBMCs, collected after 36 months of ibrutinib treatment. This TCR was recovered from a human donor with chronic lymphocytic leukemia. CDR3 residues: CSFRQGIAQYF. The DNA for the CDR3 is TGCAGCTTCAGACAGGGGATAGCGCAGTACTTC.